The 2 T cell receptor beta chains below all came from one sample that was sequenced in a study of shared clonotypes between healthy human individuals. The protocol was immunoSEQ multiplex PCR, while the TCRdb copy is restricted to in-frame clones and leaves out a portion. The sample has about 2.4 million clones, over 85% seen once. The sequenced material came from naive CD4+ T cells from PBMCs. Subset here: CD45RA+ positively selected. These receptor sequences come from a man in his late teens or twenties in good health. Some clones in this sample may be carry-over from other donors' samples.

The chain carries TRBV5-1 and TRBJ2-1; 12 bases are shared with TRBD2. V dropped 3 bases and J dropped 2; count of bases not matched to a gene: 18. The CDR3 extends over 21 amino acids. Germline CDR1 reads SGHRS; CDR2 reads YFSETQ. This CDR3 is CASSSIPPGLAGRRAYNEQFF. The CDR3 region has the DNA TGCGCCAGCAGCTCCATTCCGCCCGGACTAGCGGGACGTCGGGCCTACAATGAGCAGTTCTTC.

The rearrangement joins TRBV10-3 to TRBJ2-7; D gene unclear. Germline CDR1 is ENHRY and CDR2 is SYGVKD. V gave up 8 bases and J gave up 3 bases, with 8 bases separating them. The CDR3 is 11 residues long. The CDR3 DNA sequence: TGTGCCATCCAGGACCTCTACGAGCAGTACTTC. It specifies CAIQDLYEQYF.